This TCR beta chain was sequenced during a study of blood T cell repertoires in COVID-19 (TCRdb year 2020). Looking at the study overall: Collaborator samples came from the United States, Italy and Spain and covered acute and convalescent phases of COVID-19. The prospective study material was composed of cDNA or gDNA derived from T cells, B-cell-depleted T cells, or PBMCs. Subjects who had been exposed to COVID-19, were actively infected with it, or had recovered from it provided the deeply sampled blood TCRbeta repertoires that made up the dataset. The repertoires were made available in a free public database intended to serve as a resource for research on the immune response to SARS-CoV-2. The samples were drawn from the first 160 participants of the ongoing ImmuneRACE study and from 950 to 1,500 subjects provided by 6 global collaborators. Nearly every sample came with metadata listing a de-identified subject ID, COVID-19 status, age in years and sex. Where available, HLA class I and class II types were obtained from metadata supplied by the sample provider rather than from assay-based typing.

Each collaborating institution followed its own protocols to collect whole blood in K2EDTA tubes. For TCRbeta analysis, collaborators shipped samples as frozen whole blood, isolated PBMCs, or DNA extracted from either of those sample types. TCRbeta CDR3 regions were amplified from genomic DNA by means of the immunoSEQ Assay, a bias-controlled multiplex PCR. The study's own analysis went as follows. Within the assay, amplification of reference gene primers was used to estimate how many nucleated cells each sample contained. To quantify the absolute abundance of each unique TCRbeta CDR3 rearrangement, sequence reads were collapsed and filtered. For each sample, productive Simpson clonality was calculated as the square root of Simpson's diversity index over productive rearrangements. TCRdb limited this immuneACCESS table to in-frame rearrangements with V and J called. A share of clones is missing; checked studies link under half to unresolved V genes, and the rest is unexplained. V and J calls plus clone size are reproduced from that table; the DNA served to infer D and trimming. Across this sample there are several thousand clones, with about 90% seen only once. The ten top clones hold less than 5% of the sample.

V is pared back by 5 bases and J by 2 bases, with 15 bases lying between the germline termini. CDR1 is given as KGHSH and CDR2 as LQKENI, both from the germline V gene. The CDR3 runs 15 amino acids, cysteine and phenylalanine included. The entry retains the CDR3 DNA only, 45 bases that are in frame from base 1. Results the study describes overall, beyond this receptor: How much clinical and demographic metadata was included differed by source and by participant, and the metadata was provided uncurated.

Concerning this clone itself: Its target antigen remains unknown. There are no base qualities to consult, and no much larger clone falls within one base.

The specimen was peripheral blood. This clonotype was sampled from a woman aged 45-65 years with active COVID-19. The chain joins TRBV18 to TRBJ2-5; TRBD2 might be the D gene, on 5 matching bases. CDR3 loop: CASSIGVRVQETQYF. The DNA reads TGTGCCAGCTCAATAGGAGTGAGGGTACAAGAGACCCAGTACTTC. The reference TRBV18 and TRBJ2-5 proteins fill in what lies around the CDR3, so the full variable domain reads NAGVMQNPRHLVRRRGQEARLRCSPMKGHSHVYWYRQLPEEGLKFMVYLQKENIIDESGMPKERFSAEFPKEGPSILRIQQVVRGDSAAYFCASSIGVRVQETQYFGPGTRLLVL.